This T cell receptor (beta chain) originates from a study of T cell responses to AZD1222 COVID-19 vaccine. The CDR3 runs 12 residues. Germline CDR1 reads SQVTM; CDR2 reads ANQGSEA. V was trimmed by 7 bases and J by 5 bases, leaving 14 bases between them. TCRdb's table, derived via immunoSEQ multiplex PCR, lists solely in-frame clones and lacks some. The sample holds about 170,000 clones, 80% to 95% seen once. The chain couples TRBV29-1 to TRBJ1-1; D remains ambiguous. This clonotype was obtained from an adult in good health. Specimen: peripheral blood, collected on day 0 of AZD1222 vaccination. The CDR3 is CSAGFSRTEAFF. DNA for the CDR3: TGCAGCGCGGGCTTCTCGCGGACTGAAGCTTTCTTT.